The present TCR beta chain was sequenced within a study of neurological immune-mediated disorders. Study conclusions and caveats: No CDR3 amino acid sequences recurred among expanded clones across subjects, suggesting private repertoires in all groups.

This clonotype was counted many times. Its antigen remains unidentified. TCRdb independently ran MiXCR on the 5' RACE reads; one entry per CDR3 protein. The sample holds 55,000 or so distinct CDR3 sequences; roughly 4.3% are singletons and the top ten take about 3.1%. CDR3 length equals 13 residues. V was clipped by 0 bases and J by 4 bases, with 8 bases between them. Germline assignment: CDR1 DFQATT and CDR2 SNEGSKA (reference sequence). The receptor's source is a man aged 50-59 years with multiple sclerosis. The chain carries TRBV20-1 and TRBJ2-3; D unclear. The sequenced sample was PBMCs. The CDR3 nucleotides read TGCAGTGCTAGAGACCTGTTGGCAGATACGCAGTATTTT. This gives the protein CSARDLLADTQYF.